The 23 T cell receptor beta chains below were found in one sample sequenced in a study of blood T cell repertoires in COVID-19. Profiled with immunoSEQ multiplex PCR; TCRdb holds only in-frame clones, not every one. The sample records tens of thousands of clones, 86% being singletons. Sample: peripheral blood. Receptors were obtained from a human donor in a cohort sampled during active COVID-19.

The chain has TRBV3-1 (or the pseudogene TRBV3-2) and TRBJ1-1, with no clear D. The CDR3 runs to 12 residues. Trimming stripped 1 base from V and 6 bases from J, with 6 bases between. Germline V gene lookup returns CDR1 LGHDT and CDR2 YNNKEL (reference sequence). CDR3 residues: CASSQVTSEAFF. The CDR3 bases are TGTGCCAGCAGCCAAGTGACATCTGAAGCTTTCTTT.

The chain couples TRBV10-2 to TRBJ2-4, with D perhaps matching TRBD2 (5 bases). Germline V CDR1 and CDR2: WSHSY, SAAADI. CDR3 length: 16 residues. The V gene lost 4 bases and the J gene lost 0 bases, with 13 bases spanning the gap. The CDR3: CASSGGLDGAKNIQYF. As DNA, the CDR3 is TGCGCCAGCAGTGGAGGGCTGGATGGAGCCAAAAACATTCAGTACTTC.

The chain recombines TRBV20-1 with TRBJ1-5, with a weak D call TRBD1 (6 bases). CDR1 and CDR2 (germline): DFQATT, SNEGSKA (reference sequence). Deletions cut 3 bases from V and 4 bases from J, with 13 bases between. There are 14 residues in the CDR3. The CDR3 protein is CSASARDTNQPQHF. In nucleotides, the CDR3 is TGCAGTGCTAGTGCCCGGGACACAAATCAGCCCCAGCATTTT.

The V and J genes are TRBV12-3 or TRBV12-4 and TRBJ1-2; maybe TRBD1 (5 bases). The V end was cut by 8 bases, the J end by 3 bases, with 13 bases between. The CDR3 runs 13 residues. The CDR3 DNA sequence: TGTGCCAGCGGGGCCCCCCCGGACTATGGCTACACCTTC. It codes for CASGAPPDYGYTF.

The V call is TRBV7-2, the J call TRBJ1-2; 8 bases align to TRBD1. Trimming at V came to 1 base and at J to 2 bases, leaving 6 bases not matched to a gene. The length of the CDR3 is 16 residues. Germline V gene sequence: CDR1 SGHTA, CDR2 FQGNSA. The DNA of the CDR3 is TGTGCCAGCAGCTTAGGACCAGGACAGGGCAACTATGGCTACACCTTC. Protein: CASSLGPGQGNYGYTF. Filled out from reference TRBV7-2 and TRBJ1-2, the complete variable domain reads GAGVSQSPSNKVTEKGKDVELRCDPISGHTALYWYRQSLGQGLEFLIYFQGNSAPDKSGLPSDRFSAERTGGSVSTLTIQRTQQEDSAVYLCASSLGPGQGNYGYTFGSGTRLTVV.

The rearrangement joins TRBV9 to TRBJ2-3; weak D call: TRBD2 (6 bases). The CDR3 is 17 amino acids. Trimming stripped 3 bases from V and 0 bases from J, with 17 bases between. In germline, CDR1 is SGDLS, CDR2 YYNGEE. CDR3 in amino acids: CASSARAAGSSTDTQYF. The CDR3 DNA follows: TGTGCCAGCAGCGCTCGAGCGGCGGGGAGTAGCACAGATACGCAGTATTTT. Variable domain in full (rest from reference TRBV9 and TRBJ2-3): DSGVTQTPKHLITATGQRVTLRCSPRSGDLSVYWYQQSLDQGLQFLIQYYNGEERAKGNILERFSAQQFPDLHSELNLSSLELGDSALYFCASSARAAGSSTDTQYFGPGTRLTVL.

This chain connects TRBV14 to TRBJ2-1; no clear D gene. Trimming took off 4 bases at V and 0 bases at J, with 10 bases between the two ends. Germline V lookup: CDR1 SGHDN, CDR2 FVKESK. The length of the CDR3 is 15 residues. In DNA form, the CDR3 reads TGTGCCAGCAGCCGTCGGGTTAGCTCCTACAATGAGCAGTTCTTC. Residues: CASSRRVSSYNEQFF.

This chain links TRBV7-2 with TRBJ1-5, with D maybe TRBD1 (6 bases). The CDR3 consists of 13 residues. The germline V gene has CDR1 SGHTA and CDR2 FQGNSA. Trimming took off 5 bases at V and 7 bases at J, with 12 bases between the two ends. CDR3 residues: CASSPQGRQPQHF. The DNA for the CDR3 is TGTGCCAGCAGCCCGCAGGGGCGGCAGCCCCAGCATTTT.

The gene calls are TRBV28 and TRBJ2-2; no clear D. Germline values: CDR1 MDHEN, CDR2 SYDVKM. CDR3 length equals 14 residues. Trimming shortened V by 6 bases and J by 0 bases, and 8 bases separated the two germline ends. CDR3 sequence: CASRETPNTGELFF. The CDR3 nucleotides are TGTGCCAGCAGGGAGACTCCGAACACCGGGGAGCTGTTTTTT.

The rearrangement joins TRBV6-5 to TRBJ2-7, with TRBD2 identical over 10 bases. In germline, CDR1 is MNHEY, CDR2 SVGAGI. Losses at the gene ends were 7 bases for V and 4 bases for J; bases not matched to a gene: 7. The CDR3 length is 14 residues. DNA of the CDR3: TGTGCCAGCAAGAAGCGGGGGGGCCGATACGAGCAGTACTTC. It codes for CASKKRGGRYEQYF.

The gene calls are TRBV9 and TRBJ2-1; weak D call: TRBD1 (5 bases). Germline loops: CDR1 SGDLS, CDR2 YYNGEE. The CDR3 is made up of 14 amino acids. V shed 6 bases and J shed 1 base, with 11 bases lying between them. CDR3 in DNA: TGTGCCAGCAACCAGGGCAGGTCCTACAATGAGCAGTTCTTC. This translates into CASNQGRSYNEQFF.

The genes are TRBV5-1 and TRBJ2-1; 7 bases match TRBD1. V shed 4 bases, J shed 5 bases, and the junction held 9 bases outside the gene matches. CDR3 length: 15 amino acids. Germline CDR1 is SGHRS and CDR2 is YFSETQ. The CDR3 DNA is TGCGCCAGCAGCCTCTCAGGGGGTAACCACAATGAGCAGTTCTTC. Its protein product is CASSLSGGNHNEQFF.

The rearrangement uses TRBV7-2 and TRBJ1-4, with a tentative D call TRBD1 (5 bases). Germline CDR1 reads SGHTA; CDR2 reads FQGNSA. The CDR3 length is 14 residues. V was clipped by 3 bases and J by 4 bases, with 9 bases between them. The chain's CDR3 is CASSFDSFNEKLFF. In DNA form, the CDR3 reads TGTGCCAGCAGCTTCGACAGTTTTAATGAAAAACTGTTTTTT.

This clone was counted ten times or more. The CDR3 nucleotides are TGCGCCAGCAGAAAATCTGACAGGGACGGAGCTAACTATGGCTACACCTTC. Amino acids: CASRKSDRDGANYGYTF. The chain couples TRBV10-1 to TRBJ1-2, with 7 nucleotides matching TRBD1. CDR1 is WNHNN and CDR2 is SYGVQD in the germline V gene (reference sequence). Trimming cost V 6 bases and J 0 bases; bases outside gene matches: 13. The CDR3 spans 17 residues.

This chain uses TRBV7-2 with TRBJ1-1; D is ambiguous. Germline loops: CDR1 SGHTA, CDR2 FQGNSA. The CDR3 spans 16 residues. V lost 2 bases to trimming and J lost 0 bases, with 13 bases between them. In DNA, the CDR3 is TGTGCCAGCAGCTTATTAGCGGCGACCATGAACACTGAAGCTTTCTTT. Encoded protein: CASSLLAATMNTEAFF.

The rearrangement links TRBV12-5 to TRBJ2-3; TRBD2 matches 10 bases. From germline, CDR1 is LGHNT and CDR2 FRNRAP. CDR3 length: 16 residues. Germline trimming cut 5 bases from V and 0 bases from J; bases unmatched to any gene: 5. The CDR3 DNA reads as TGTGCTAGTGGTCTCGGACTAGCGGCTAGCACAGATACGCAGTATTTT. The encoded protein is CASGLGLAASTDTQYF. Full variable domain (remainder filled in from reference TRBV12-5 and TRBJ2-3): DARVTQTPRHKVTEMGQEVTMRCQPILGHNTVFWYRQTMMQGLELLAYFRNRAPLDDSGMPKDRFSAEMPDATLATLKIQPSEPRDSAVYFCASGLGLAASTDTQYFGPGTRLTVL.

The V gene is TRBV7-9, the J gene TRBJ1-4, with 7 positions matching TRBD1. Germline V gene lookup returns CDR1 SEHNR and CDR2 FQNEAQ (reference sequence). CDR3 length: 14 residues. With 5 bases clipped from V and 7 bases from J, the junction kept 7 bases outside the gene matches. The CDR3 DNA reads as TGTGCCAGCAGCCGCGGGACAGTAGGTGAAAAACTGTTTTTT. Protein sequence: CASSRGTVGEKLFF.

V is TRBV19 and J is TRBJ2-1, with 9 bases matching TRBD1. Germline CDR1 LNHDA, CDR2 SQIVND (reference sequence). CDR3 size: 13 residues. The ends lost 5 bases at V and 6 bases at J; junction bases unmatched: 2. The CDR3 sequence: CASSVGQGNEQFF. The CDR3 DNA sequence: TGTGCCAGTAGTGTGGGACAGGGCAATGAGCAGTTCTTC.

The gene calls are TRBV6-1 and TRBJ2-5; 8 bases match TRBD2. The trim removed 0 bases at V and 7 bases at J, leaving 10 bases unmatched. Germline assignment: CDR1 MNHNS and CDR2 SASEGT. The CDR3 totals 16 residues. CDR3 coding DNA: TGTGCCAGCAGTGAAGCGTGGGCGGGGGGCGAGGGGACCCAGTACTTC. Its translation: CASSEAWAGGEGTQYF.

The CDR3 spells CASSLGASGGIQETQYF. CDR3 in DNA: TGCGCCAGCAGCTTGGGTGCTAGCGGGGGGATCCAAGAGACCCAGTACTTC. The genes are TRBV5-1 and TRBJ2-5; 11 nucleotides line up with TRBD2. After removal of 0 bases from V and 1 base from J, the junction contained 5 bases not matched to a gene. The CDR3 is 17 amino acids. Germline V gene sequence: CDR1 SGHRS, CDR2 YFSETQ.

The chain couples TRBV7-9 to TRBJ2-7; TRBD1 matches at 9 bases. This CDR3 is 15 amino acids long. J gave up 5 bases and V 1 base, and 6 bases lay outside the gene matches. The germline V gene has CDR1 SEHNR and CDR2 FQNEAQ (reference sequence). The chain's CDR3 is CASSLGTGVSDEQYF. Written as DNA, the CDR3 is TGTGCCAGCAGCTTAGGGACAGGGGTGAGCGACGAGCAGTACTTC.

The chain employs TRBV19 and TRBJ1-4, with D tentatively TRBD1 (6 bases). This CDR3 region has 14 residues. Trimming pared 6 bases from V and 5 bases from J, leaving 13 bases between. Germline CDR1 is LNHDA and CDR2 is SQIVND (reference sequence). DNA of the CDR3: TGTGCCAGTAGCAAATACAGGGAGAATGAAAAACTGTTTTTT. It encodes CASSKYRENEKLFF.

This clone was found a few times. CDR3 residues: CASSPDGSSDSPLHF. CDR3 bases: TGCGCCAGCAGCCCCGACGGGAGCTCTGATTCACCCCTCCACTTT. The chain is built from TRBV5-1 and TRBJ1-6; D not certain. From germline, CDR1 is SGHRS and CDR2 YFSETQ. V shed 4 bases and J shed 8 bases, with 16 bases lying between them. The CDR3 covers 15 residues.